Listed below are T cell receptor beta chains from one sample, sequenced in a study of response to subunit inactivated influenza vaccine. MiXCR, applied by TCRdb to the RT-PCR reads, yields one record per CDR3 protein. The data show approximately 570,000 distinct CDR3 sequences, 7.6% seen once. The sequences come from PBMCs from blood, collected about 23 months after vaccination. These receptors all stem from a man aged 45-69 years who received an inactivated influenza vaccine. Each CDR3 is given with its conserved first and last residue. The order of the fields is CDR3 protein, CDR3 DNA, V gene, D gene, clone size, J gene. The D gene is left open where the match is weak. Expanded clones get a size class; other rows say once, few or many, or leave the size out.

CDR3aa: CSVEGLAGDWATDTQYF
CDR3nt: TGCAGCGTTGAAGGACTAGCGGGAGATTGGGCCACAGATACGCAGTATTTT
v_gene: TRBV29-1
d_gene: TRBD2
abundance: few
j_gene: TRBJ2-3

CDR3aa: CAISSVSDYYEQYF
CDR3nt: TGTGCCATCAGCTCTGTTTCAGACTATTACGAGCAGTACTTC
v_gene: TRBV10-3
d_gene: -
abundance: few
j_gene: TRBJ2-7

CDR3aa: CASSSTGWLHF
CDR3nt: TGTGCCAGCAGCTCGACAGGGTGGCTCCACTTT
v_gene: TRBV7-2
d_gene: TRBD1
abundance: -
j_gene: TRBJ1-6

CDR3aa: CASSVLAGRETQYF
CDR3nt: TGTGCCAGCAGCGTGCTAGCGGGACGAGAGACCCAGTACTTC
v_gene: TRBV7-7
d_gene: TRBD2
abundance: few
j_gene: TRBJ2-5

CDR3aa: CASSPGQAHNEQYF
CDR3nt: TGTGCCAGCAGCCCCGGACAGGCCCACAACGAGCAGTACTTC
v_gene: TRBV7-8
d_gene: TRBD1
abundance: -
j_gene: TRBJ2-7

CDR3aa: CASSGQVQNYGYTF
CDR3nt: TGTGCCAGCAGTGGACAGGTCCAGAACTATGGCTACACCTTC
v_gene: TRBV6-2/TRBV6-3
d_gene: TRBD1
abundance: many
j_gene: TRBJ1-2

CDR3aa: CASSQVGRWNSQANYGYTF
CDR3nt: TGCGCCAGCAGCCAAGTTGGTCGATGGAACAGCCAAGCTAACTATGGCTACACCTTC
v_gene: TRBV4-3
d_gene: -
abundance: -
j_gene: TRBJ1-2

CDR3aa: CSARTSDKYSNQPQHF
CDR3nt: TGCAGTGCTAGAACCTCGGACAAGTATAGCAATCAGCCCCAGCATTTT
v_gene: TRBV20-1
d_gene: -
abundance: -
j_gene: TRBJ1-5

CDR3aa: CASRLESASHGELFF
CDR3nt: TGTGCCAGCAGATTAGAGTCAGCCTCCCACGGGGAGCTGTTTTTT
v_gene: TRBV6-2/TRBV6-3
d_gene: -
abundance: -
j_gene: TRBJ2-2

CDR3aa: CASSLEAGAHYEQYF
CDR3nt: TGTGCCAGCAGCTTAGAAGCAGGGGCCCACTACGAGCAGTACTTC
v_gene: TRBV7-7
d_gene: -
abundance: -
j_gene: TRBJ2-7

CDR3aa: CASSYYYGLADTTRKETQYF
CDR3nt: TGTGCCAGCAGTTATTATTACGGACTAGCGGATACCACTCGAAAAGAGACCCAGTACTTC
v_gene: TRBV6-2/TRBV6-3
d_gene: TRBD2
abundance: -
j_gene: TRBJ2-5

CDR3aa: CASSDFIYESQYF
CDR3nt: TGTGCCAGCAGTGACTTCATTTACGAGTCCCAGTACTTC
v_gene: TRBV28
d_gene: -
abundance: few
j_gene: TRBJ2-5

CDR3aa: CSARTPSGRYNEQFF
CDR3nt: TGCAGTGCTAGAACCCCTAGCGGTAGATACAATGAGCAGTTCTTC
v_gene: TRBV20-1
d_gene: TRBD2
abundance: -
j_gene: TRBJ2-1

CDR3aa: CASSPVEDGTEAFF
CDR3nt: TGTGCCAGCTCACCGGTCGAGGATGGCACTGAAGCTTTCTTT
v_gene: TRBV18
d_gene: -
abundance: -
j_gene: TRBJ1-1

CDR3aa: CATSKGGYSYEQYF
CDR3nt: TGTGCCACCAGTAAGGGCGGGTACTCCTACGAGCAGTACTTC
v_gene: TRBV24-1
d_gene: -
abundance: -
j_gene: TRBJ2-7

CDR3aa: CSVGLGLEQYF
CDR3nt: TGCAGCGTTGGTTTGGGTCTCGAGCAGTACTTC
v_gene: TRBV29-1
d_gene: -
abundance: many
j_gene: TRBJ2-7

CDR3aa: CASSGDSNQPQHF
CDR3nt: TGTGCCAGCTCCGGCGATAGCAATCAGCCCCAGCATTTT
v_gene: TRBV28
d_gene: -
abundance: many
j_gene: TRBJ1-5

CDR3aa: CAISEPSGFSYNEQFF
CDR3nt: TGTGCCATCAGTGAGCCTAGTGGCTTCTCCTACAATGAGCAGTTCTTC
v_gene: TRBV10-3
d_gene: -
abundance: many
j_gene: TRBJ2-1

CDR3aa: CASSRIAGGPGNEQFF
CDR3nt: TGCGCCAGCAGCCGCATAGCGGGAGGGCCGGGCAATGAGCAGTTCTTC
v_gene: TRBV4-3
d_gene: TRBD2
abundance: -
j_gene: TRBJ2-1

CDR3aa: CSVDTSGRLFEQFF
CDR3nt: TGCAGCGTAGATACTAGCGGGAGGTTGTTTGAGCAGTTCTTC
v_gene: TRBV29-1
d_gene: TRBD2
abundance: -
j_gene: TRBJ2-1

CDR3aa: CSARDLEGLGSEAFF
CDR3nt: TGCAGTGCTAGAGATTTGGAAGGTTTGGGTTCTGAAGCTTTCTTT
v_gene: TRBV20-1
d_gene: -
abundance: -
j_gene: TRBJ1-1

CDR3aa: CASSRDGFNNQPQHF
CDR3nt: TGTGCCAGCAGTCGAGACGGATTTAATAATCAGCCCCAGCATTTT
v_gene: TRBV6-1
d_gene: -
abundance: -
j_gene: TRBJ1-5

CDR3aa: CSARDSRGNYEQYF
CDR3nt: TGCAGTGCTAGAGATTCTCGGGGCAACTACGAGCAGTACTTC
v_gene: TRBV20-1
d_gene: -
abundance: -
j_gene: TRBJ2-7

CDR3aa: CASSHRDWNTGELFF
CDR3nt: TGTGCCAGCAGTCACCGGGACTGGAACACCGGGGAGCTGTTTTTT
v_gene: TRBV28
d_gene: -
abundance: -
j_gene: TRBJ2-2

CDR3aa: CATSARADTQYF
CDR3nt: TGTGCCACCAGCGCCCGTGCCGATACGCAGTATTTT
v_gene: TRBV15
d_gene: -
abundance: many
j_gene: TRBJ2-3

CDR3aa: CSARQGGFQAEQFF
CDR3nt: TGCAGTGCTAGACAGGGAGGTTTTCAGGCTGAGCAGTTCTTC
v_gene: TRBV20-1
d_gene: -
abundance: many
j_gene: TRBJ2-1

CDR3aa: CASSHLNQPQHF
CDR3nt: TGTGCCAGCAGCCACTTAAATCAGCCCCAGCATTTT
v_gene: TRBV6-2/TRBV6-3
d_gene: -
abundance: -
j_gene: TRBJ1-5

CDR3aa: CASNAGSGSNQPQHF
CDR3nt: TGTGCCAGTAATGCGGGGTCCGGTAGCAATCAGCCCCAGCATTTT
v_gene: TRBV19
d_gene: -
abundance: few
j_gene: TRBJ1-5

CDR3aa: CASRSQGYYGYTF
CDR3nt: TGTGCCAGCCGGTCCCAGGGGTATTATGGCTACACCTTC
v_gene: TRBV6-1
d_gene: -
abundance: few
j_gene: TRBJ1-2

CDR3aa: CASSFGQGDYEQYF
CDR3nt: TGTGCCAGCAGCTTCGGACAGGGGGATTACGAGCAGTACTTC
v_gene: TRBV7-2
d_gene: TRBD1
abundance: many
j_gene: TRBJ2-7

CDR3aa: CASSLDRVITGELFF
CDR3nt: TGTGCCAGCAGCTTGGACAGGGTGATCACCGGGGAGCTGTTTTTT
v_gene: TRBV5-5
d_gene: -
abundance: few
j_gene: TRBJ2-2

CDR3aa: CASSQDGSGLPSYEQYF
CDR3nt: TGTGCCAGCAGCCAAGATGGTAGTGGTCTCCCCTCCTACGAGCAGTACTTC
v_gene: TRBV3-1
d_gene: -
abundance: many
j_gene: TRBJ2-7

CDR3aa: CASSPGTDLTGELFF
CDR3nt: TGTGCCAGCTCACCTGGGACAGATCTCACCGGGGAGCTGTTTTTT
v_gene: TRBV18
d_gene: TRBD1
abundance: few
j_gene: TRBJ2-2

CDR3aa: CASSLDDASYNEQFF
CDR3nt: TGCGCCAGCAGCTTGGATGACGCATCCTACAATGAGCAGTTCTTC
v_gene: TRBV5-1
d_gene: -
abundance: few
j_gene: TRBJ2-1

CDR3aa: CASSAPGQGNEKLFF
CDR3nt: TGTGCCAGTAGTGCGCCGGGACAGGGGAATGAAAAACTGTTTTTT
v_gene: TRBV19
d_gene: TRBD1
abundance: many
j_gene: TRBJ1-4

CDR3aa: CSARISGNTDTQYF
CDR3nt: TGCAGTGCTAGGATCAGCGGCAACACAGATACGCAGTATTTT
v_gene: TRBV20-1
d_gene: -
abundance: many
j_gene: TRBJ2-3

CDR3aa: CASSQTIPERGHLSGNTIYF
CDR3nt: TGTGCCAGCAGCCAAACAATACCCGAGAGGGGGCATCTCTCTGGAAACACCATATATTTT
v_gene: TRBV14
d_gene: TRBD1
abundance: many
j_gene: TRBJ1-3

CDR3aa: CASSSPNSIRLAKNIQYF
CDR3nt: TGTGCCAGCAGTTCCCCCAATTCCATAAGACTAGCCAAAAACATTCAGTACTTC
v_gene: TRBV28
d_gene: -
abundance: few
j_gene: TRBJ2-4

CDR3aa: CASSPFFPGTTINEQFF
CDR3nt: TGTGCCAGCAGCCCCTTCTTCCCCGGGACTACGATTAATGAGCAGTTCTTC
v_gene: TRBV3-1
d_gene: TRBD2
abundance: few
j_gene: TRBJ2-1

CDR3aa: CASSLVRVSYEQYF
CDR3nt: TGTGCCAGCAGCTTAGTTAGGGTCTCCTACGAGCAGTACTTC
v_gene: TRBV11-2
d_gene: -
abundance: few
j_gene: TRBJ2-7

CDR3aa: CASTQGTGWSYEQYF
CDR3nt: TGTGCCAGCACCCAGGGGACAGGGTGGTCCTACGAGCAGTACTTC
v_gene: TRBV6-2/TRBV6-3
d_gene: TRBD1
abundance: few
j_gene: TRBJ2-7

CDR3aa: CSVAGSSGANVLTF
CDR3nt: TGCAGCGTTGCAGGGAGCTCTGGGGCCAACGTCCTGACTTTC
v_gene: TRBV29-1
d_gene: -
abundance: many
j_gene: TRBJ2-6

CDR3aa: CASSVSPRHTDTQYF
CDR3nt: TGTGCCAGCAGCGTTTCCCCCAGGCACACAGATACGCAGTATTTT
v_gene: TRBV9
d_gene: -
abundance: -
j_gene: TRBJ2-3

CDR3aa: CASRPWGDRVSEAFF
CDR3nt: TGTGCCAGCAGACCATGGGGCGACAGGGTCTCTGAAGCTTTCTTT
v_gene: TRBV28
d_gene: TRBD1
abundance: -
j_gene: TRBJ1-1

CDR3aa: CASSLRGGWTGELFF
CDR3nt: TGTGCCAGCAGTTTACGCGGGGGTTGGACCGGGGAGCTGTTTTTT
v_gene: TRBV12-3/TRBV12-4
d_gene: TRBD2
abundance: many
j_gene: TRBJ2-2

CDR3aa: CASSLDPRTYTGELFF
CDR3nt: TGCGCCAGCAGCTTGGACCCGCGGACTTACACCGGGGAGCTGTTTTTT
v_gene: TRBV5-1
d_gene: -
abundance: -
j_gene: TRBJ2-2

CDR3aa: CAGSGTSGSLYEQYF
CDR3nt: TGTGCCGGCTCCGGGACTAGCGGGAGTTTGTACGAGCAGTACTTC
v_gene: TRBV30
d_gene: TRBD2
abundance: -
j_gene: TRBJ2-7

CDR3aa: CASSLDRNEQFF
CDR3nt: TGCGCCAGCAGCTTGGATCGCAATGAGCAGTTCTTC
v_gene: TRBV7-2
d_gene: -
abundance: many
j_gene: TRBJ2-1

CDR3aa: CASSFTPLYEQYF
CDR3nt: TGTGCCAGCAGCTTCACCCCTCTATACGAGCAGTACTTC
v_gene: TRBV7-2
d_gene: -
abundance: -
j_gene: TRBJ2-7

CDR3aa: CASSQDDSSGSVDTQYF
CDR3nt: TGTGCCAGCAGCCAAGATGATTCTAGCGGGTCCGTAGATACGCAGTATTTT
v_gene: TRBV4-2
d_gene: TRBD2
abundance: -
j_gene: TRBJ2-3

CDR3aa: CSVGQEPYEQYF
CDR3nt: TGCAGCGTTGGACAGGAACCCTACGAGCAGTACTTC
v_gene: TRBV29-1
d_gene: -
abundance: -
j_gene: TRBJ2-7

CDR3aa: CASKKDRLSSNQPQHF
CDR3nt: TGTGCCAGTAAAAAGGACAGGCTTAGTAGCAATCAGCCCCAGCATTTT
v_gene: TRBV6-1
d_gene: TRBD1
abundance: few
j_gene: TRBJ1-5

CDR3aa: CASSFRPILGGDGETQYF
CDR3nt: TGTGCCAGCAGTTTTCGCCCGATTTTAGGAGGGGATGGGGAGACCCAGTACTTC
v_gene: TRBV28
d_gene: -
abundance: many
j_gene: TRBJ2-5

CDR3aa: CASSLVSGFQKAFF
CDR3nt: TGTGCCAGCAGCTTAGTTTCCGGGTTTCAGAAAGCTTTCTTT
v_gene: TRBV7-9
d_gene: -
abundance: -
j_gene: TRBJ1-1

CDR3aa: CASSWGLAGPNTGELFF
CDR3nt: TGTGCCAGCAGCTGGGGACTAGCGGGACCGAACACCGGGGAGCTGTTTTTT
v_gene: TRBV5-6
d_gene: TRBD2
abundance: few
j_gene: TRBJ2-2

CDR3aa: CASTRGSNTGELFF
CDR3nt: TGTGCCAGCACCCGGGGCAGTAACACCGGGGAGCTGTTTTTT
v_gene: TRBV6-1
d_gene: -
abundance: -
j_gene: TRBJ2-2

CDR3aa: CASSPLVGALNTEAFF
CDR3nt: TGTGCCAGCAGCCCCCTCGTGGGGGCCTTGAACACTGAAGCTTTCTTT
v_gene: TRBV4-2
d_gene: -
abundance: -
j_gene: TRBJ1-1